This is a list of T cell receptor beta chains from one sample in a study of identical twins. TCRdb used MiXCR to reprocess the 5' RACE reads, holding one entry per CDR3 protein. The table records about 430,000 distinct CDR3 sequences, 18% of them present only once. The sample consisted of naive T cells sorted from blood. The receptors here all came from a man aged 50 or older in good health. Each CDR3 is given with its conserved first and last residue. The D gene is left open where the match is weak. Clone sizes are given selectively: once, few, many, or a class where the clone is expanded.

clone size: once; J gene: TRBJ2-2; D gene: TRBD1; V gene: TRBV5-1; CDR3 DNA: TGCGCCAGCAGCTGGCCGGGACAGGGGGAACCGAACACCGGGGAGCTGTTTTTT; CDR3 protein: CASSWPGQGEPNTGELFF
clone size: .; J gene: TRBJ2-2; D gene: .; V gene: TRBV12-3/TRBV12-4; CDR3 DNA: TGTGCCAGAAGCTTTCACGTTCCCTCCCGTGGGGGGGAGCTGTTTTTT; CDR3 protein: CARSFHVPSRGGELFF
clone size: .; J gene: TRBJ2-5; D gene: .; V gene: TRBV7-2; CDR3 DNA: TGTGCCAGCAGCCCCAAAGGACAGTTTGGAGAGACCCAGTACTTC; CDR3 protein: CASSPKGQFGETQYF
clone size: few; J gene: TRBJ2-7; D gene: TRBD1; V gene: TRBV15; CDR3 DNA: TGTGCCACCAGCAGAGATAAGGACAGGTTAGCCTACGAGCAGTACTTC; CDR3 protein: CATSRDKDRLAYEQYF
clone size: .; J gene: TRBJ1-4; D gene: .; V gene: TRBV20-1; CDR3 DNA: TGCAGTGCTTCGGGGGGACGTAATGAAAAACTGTTTTTT; CDR3 protein: CSASGGRNEKLFF
clone size: many; J gene: TRBJ2-7; D gene: TRBD1; V gene: TRBV19; CDR3 DNA: TGTGCCAGTAGTATTCGAGGGACAGGACCCTACGAGCAGTACTTC; CDR3 protein: CASSIRGTGPYEQYF
clone size: many; J gene: TRBJ2-1; D gene: TRBD2; V gene: TRBV18; CDR3 DNA: TGTGCCAGCTCACCACCGTCCAGCGGGGGTCTCCTTGGCAATGAGCAGTTCTTC; CDR3 protein: CASSPPSSGGLLGNEQFF
clone size: many; J gene: TRBJ2-7; D gene: .; V gene: TRBV7-2; CDR3 DNA: TGTGCCAGCAGCCCCCCGACGGCACCCTACGAGCAGTACTTC; CDR3 protein: CASSPPTAPYEQYF
clone size: .; J gene: TRBJ2-1; D gene: .; V gene: TRBV9; CDR3 DNA: TGTGCCAGCAGCGGAAAGGAGTACAATGAGCAGTTCTTC; CDR3 protein: CASSGKEYNEQFF
clone size: few; J gene: TRBJ1-1; D gene: .; V gene: TRBV11-1; CDR3 DNA: TGTGCCAGCAGCTTAGGCAGGGTGATGAACACTGAAGCTTTCTTT; CDR3 protein: CASSLGRVMNTEAFF
clone size: .; J gene: TRBJ2-1; D gene: .; V gene: TRBV30; CDR3 DNA: TGTGCCTGCGGGATGGGGCACGGCTCCTACAATGAGCAGTTCTTC; CDR3 protein: CACGMGHGSYNEQFF
clone size: .; J gene: TRBJ1-3; D gene: TRBD1; V gene: TRBV7-2; CDR3 DNA: TGTGCCAGCAGCTTAGTTGGAGGGGGCACTGGAAACACCATATATTTT; CDR3 protein: CASSLVGGGTGNTIYF
clone size: .; J gene: TRBJ1-3; D gene: .; V gene: TRBV10-3; CDR3 DNA: TGTGCCATCAGTGAGGGGTCTCTTACTGGAAACACCATATATTTT; CDR3 protein: CAISEGSLTGNTIYF
clone size: few; J gene: TRBJ2-3; D gene: .; V gene: TRBV6-4; CDR3 DNA: TGTGCCAGCAGAGCCGACCGCACAGATACGCAGTATTTT; CDR3 protein: CASRADRTDTQYF
clone size: .; J gene: TRBJ2-5; D gene: .; V gene: TRBV12-3/TRBV12-4; CDR3 DNA: TGTGCCAGCAGTTTCAGGGAAGGGTTGGAGACCCAGTACTTC; CDR3 protein: CASSFREGLETQYF
clone size: many; J gene: TRBJ2-5; D gene: .; V gene: TRBV27; CDR3 DNA: TGTGCCAGCAGTTTTTCGGGGGCCCAAGAGACCCAGTACTTC; CDR3 protein: CASSFSGAQETQYF
clone size: many; J gene: TRBJ2-7; D gene: TRBD2; V gene: TRBV6-2/TRBV6-3; CDR3 DNA: TGTGCCAGCAAAGAAACGGCCCTAGCGGACTCCTACGAGCAGTACTTC; CDR3 protein: CASKETALADSYEQYF